This T cell receptor beta chain was recorded in a study of vaccination and CD4 T cells after COVID-19. A remark on this clonotype: The antigen remains unidentified. One end of the junction is discordant with germline, which a read error may explain.

The CDR3 runs to 16 residues. The germline V gene encodes CDR1 MRHNA and CDR2 SNTAGT. Treatment denoted: roughly ten-day PBMC culture with coronavirus spike peptide pools or control peptides (ViraFEST assay). The unexposed donor gave CD4+ T cells before the COVID-19 pandemic (2011-2018). Once cultured about 10 days, CD4+ T cells underwent isolation by negative selection. The Oncomine TCR Beta short-read assay sequenced DNA from cultured CD4+ T cells. MiXCR, applied by TCRdb to the PCR reads, yields one record per CDR3 protein. The repertoire consists of some 7,000 distinct CDR3 sequences, with around 30% occurring once and the leading ten covering 33%. Findings and limits, study-wide: It was found that, in convalescent patients, 304 of 307 vaccine-specific clones were spike mono-reactive.

The genes are TRBV6-4 and TRBJ2-6, with 7 bases matching TRBD1. The clonotype originates from a human donor in good health. Sequencing used CD4+ T cells from blood, cultured in vitro. In DNA, the CDR3 is TGTGCCAGCAGTGACTCAGGGGGCTCTGGGGCCAACGTCCCGACTTTC. Its translation: CASSDSGGSGANVPTF.